These 22 T cell receptor beta chains were sequenced from one sample in a study of T cells after yellow fever vaccination. From the 5' RACE reads, TCRdb called clonotypes with MiXCR, one entry per CDR3 protein. The table has 150,000 to 200,000 distinct CDR3 sequences, approximately 6.7% seen once. This specimen was CD4+ T cells sorted from PBMCs, taken 5 days after the first yellow fever vaccination. These receptors were collected from a man between 18 and 29 years old who received the YFV17D yellow fever vaccine.

For the CDR3, the DNA is TGTGCCAGCAGCCAGGCTCGGACGGGTTCTACCTTC. Translated: CASSQARTGSTF. V usage is TRBV4-2 and J usage is TRBJ1-2; D is undetermined. This CDR3 contains 12 residues. Trimming removed 3 bases from V and 14 bases from J, with 16 bases in between. Germline V gene data show CDR1 as LGHNA and CDR2 as YNFKEQ.

This clonotype was counted only a few times. The chain combines TRBV6-2 or TRBV6-3 with TRBJ2-3; TRBD1 agrees at 8 bases. The CDR3 spans 16 residues. V was pared by 2 bases and J by 5 bases, with 9 bases of the junction left unmatched. CDR1 and CDR2 from the germline V gene are MNHEY and SVGEGT. The chain's CDR3 is CASSYGPQGAKDTQYF. The DNA of the CDR3 is TGTGCCAGCAGTTACGGTCCGCAGGGGGCCAAAGATACGCAGTATTTT.

The gene calls are TRBV6-6 and TRBJ2-3; D uncertain. This CDR3 has 12 residues. Trimming removed 4 bases from V and 3 bases from J, with 5 bases in between. Germline CDR1 and CDR2: MNHNY and SVGAGI (reference sequence). The CDR3 is CASSFQTDTQYF. Here the CDR3 DNA reads TGTGCCAGCAGTTTCCAAACAGATACGCAGTATTTT.

This clonotype was counted many times. V is TRBV4-1 and J is TRBJ2-4; tentative D call: TRBD2 (6 bases). In germline, CDR1 is MGHRA, CDR2 YSYEKL. CDR3 size: 14 residues. The V end lost 3 bases, the J end lost 0 bases, and 6 bases lay between the germline ends. CDR3 bases: TGCGCCAGCAGCCAGGGACTAGCCAAAAACATTCAGTACTTC. It encodes CASSQGLAKNIQYF.

This clonotype has ten or more counts. Here the CDR3 reads CSAQKQVEAEAFF. CDR3 DNA: TGCAGTGCCCAGAAACAGGTGGAGGCTGAAGCTTTCTTT. This chain uses TRBV20-1 with TRBJ1-1, with a weak D call TRBD1 (5 bases). Deletions cut 6 bases from V and 6 bases from J, with 17 bases between. This CDR3 is built from 13 residues. CDR1 and CDR2 (germline): DFQATT, SNEGSKA (reference sequence).

This clonotype was counted only a few times. The V and J genes are TRBV20-1 and TRBJ2-7, with D possibly matching TRBD1 (5 bases). The CDR3 is 15 residues long. Germline lookup yields CDR1 DFQATT and CDR2 SNEGSKA (reference sequence). Trimming pared 6 bases from V and 3 bases from J, leaving 21 bases between. The CDR3 DNA reads as TGCAGTGCCAGAAAGGGGATGGGGTATAACTACGAGCAGTACTTC. Encoded protein: CSARKGMGYNYEQYF.

The sample holds many counts of this clonotype. This chain uses TRBV7-2 with TRBJ2-7, with TRBD2 identical over 7 bases. There are 13 residues in the CDR3. Germline-derived CDR1 and CDR2 are SGHTA and FQGNSA. J was trimmed by 2 bases and V by 9 bases; bases with no gene match: 7. The CDR3 loop is CASRTRTAYEQYF. The CDR3 DNA follows: TGTGCCAGTAGGACTAGGACTGCCTACGAGCAGTACTTC. Full variable domain (missing parts from reference TRBV7-2 and TRBJ2-7): GAGVSQSPSNKVTEKGKDVELRCDPISGHTALYWYRQSLGQGLEFLIYFQGNSAPDKSGLPSDRFSAERTGGSVSTLTIQRTQQEDSAVYLCASRTRTAYEQYFGPGTRLTVT.

V is TRBV27 and J is TRBJ2-7; 10 nucleotides agree with TRBD2. J gave up 3 bases and V 7 bases, and 6 bases lay outside the gene matches. Per the germline V gene, CDR1 is MNHEY and CDR2 is SMNVEV (reference sequence). CDR3 length: 14 amino acids. This CDR3 reads CASIKLAGGYEQYF. The CDR3 DNA reads as TGTGCCAGCATCAAGTTAGCGGGGGGCTACGAGCAGTACTTC.

This clonotype was observed a few times. CDR3 in DNA: TGTGCCAGCAGCCAAGATGCCGGGGGGGCAGATACGCAGTATTTT. Its translation is CASSQDAGGADTQYF. The chain recombines TRBV4-2 with TRBJ2-3; 8 bases fit TRBD2. Germline V gene data show CDR1 as LGHNA and CDR2 as YNFKEQ. With V trimmed by 0 bases and J by 4 bases, 3 bases remained unmatched. The length of the CDR3 is 15 residues.

This clonotype was counted only a few times. The V and J genes are TRBV12-3 or TRBV12-4 and TRBJ2-3; 7 bases align to TRBD2. The CDR3 contains 15 residues. Trimming at V came to 5 bases and at J to 2 bases, leaving 7 bases not matched to a gene. DNA of the CDR3: TGTGCCAGCAGTAATGGGGGGGGATTCACAGATACGCAGTATTTT. Its translation: CASSNGGGFTDTQYF.

This clonotype was seen repeatedly, ten times or more. V usage is TRBV5-6 and J usage is TRBJ2-1; D not resolved. The V and J ends lost 0 bases and 8 bases respectively, with 6 bases between them. CDR1 is SGHDT, CDR2 YYEEEE, per germline. This CDR3 contains 12 residues. In DNA, the CDR3 is TGTGCCAGCAGCTTGGAAGGATATGAGCAGTTCTTC. Encoded protein: CASSLEGYEQFF.

This clonotype was recorded at least ten times. V and J are TRBV6-5 and TRBJ2-7; tentatively, D is TRBD1 or TRBD2 (6 bases each). The CDR3 totals 13 residues. The V gene lost 8 bases and the J gene lost 3 bases, with 14 bases spanning the gap. CDR1 and CDR2 (germline): MNHEY, SVGAGI. The CDR3 is CASGGPSVYEQYV. DNA for the CDR3: TGTGCCAGCGGGGGGCCCTCCGTCTACGAGCAGTACGTC.

This clonotype was seen ten or more times. The chain employs TRBV5-6 and TRBJ2-5; the D gene could be TRBD1 or TRBD2 (6 bases each). V dropped 0 bases and J dropped 5 bases, with 14 bases sitting between them. This CDR3 spans 15 amino acids. Germline-derived CDR1 and CDR2 are SGHDT and YYEEEE. Here the CDR3 reads CASSLVQGLRETQYF. CDR3 DNA: TGTGCCAGCAGCTTGGTACAGGGACTTAGGGAGACCCAGTACTTC.

This CDR3 is CSAKWGEVSGYTF. The CDR3 coding sequence is TGCAGTGCGAAATGGGGGGAGGTATCTGGCTACACCTTC. The chain is built from TRBV20-1 and TRBJ1-2, with D maybe TRBD1 (5 bases). This CDR3 is built from 13 residues. Trimming pared 6 bases from V and 7 bases from J, leaving 18 bases between. Germline CDR1 DFQATT, CDR2 SNEGSKA (reference sequence).

This clonotype was seen ten or more times. The gene calls are TRBV5-1 and TRBJ2-1; the match to TRBD2 covers 10 bases. Trimming at V came to 0 bases and at J to 0 bases, leaving 3 bases not matched to a gene. Germline V lookup: CDR1 SGHRS, CDR2 YFSETQ. The CDR3 has 17 residues. The CDR3 region has the DNA TGCGCCAGCAGCTTGGATCCTAGCGGGAGCTCCTACAATGAGCAGTTCTTC. Protein sequence: CASSLDPSGSSYNEQFF.

This clonotype has ten or more counts. The J gene is TRBJ2-3, the V gene TRBV5-1; possibly TRBD2 for D (7 bases). This CDR3 is built from 14 residues. V gave up 0 bases and J gave up 5 bases, with 10 bases separating them. Germline loops: CDR1 SGHRS, CDR2 YFSETQ. The CDR3 DNA is TGCGCCAGCAGCTTGGTCGGGGGGCAAGATACGCAGTATTTT. It specifies CASSLVGGQDTQYF.

This clonotype came up many times. The rearrangement uses TRBV7-3 and TRBJ2-7; D gene ambiguous. CDR3 length equals 13 residues. The germline V gene encodes CDR1 SGHTA and CDR2 FQGTGA. V lost 1 base to trimming and J lost 3 bases, with 7 bases between them. CDR3 nucleotide sequence: TGTGCCAGCAGCTTAAGTCAGAGCTACGAGCAGTACTTC. Its protein product is CASSLSQSYEQYF. Supplemented by reference TRBV7-3 and TRBJ2-7, the full variable domain reads GAGVSQTPSNKVTEKGKYVELRCDPISGHTALYWYRQSLGQGPEFLIYFQGTGAADDSGLPNDRFFAVRPEGSVSTLKIQRTERGDSAVYLCASSLSQSYEQYFGPGTRLTVT.

This clonotype was observed many times. The chain joins TRBV5-4 to TRBJ2-2; the match to TRBD1 covers 10 bases. The CDR3 contains 15 residues. Per germline, CDR1 SGHNT and CDR2 YYREEE (reference sequence). Unmatched junction bases numbered 3, after V lost 3 bases and J lost 4 bases. In DNA form, the CDR3 reads TGTGCCAGCAGCTCCGGGACAGGGGCCACCGGGGAGCTGTTTTTT. It is translated as CASSSGTGATGELFF.

The rearrangement uses TRBV20-1 and TRBJ2-5, with D maybe TRBD2 (6 bases). The germline V gene has CDR1 DFQATT and CDR2 SNEGSKA (reference sequence). The CDR3 totals 15 residues. V dropped 0 bases and J dropped 6 bases, with 17 bases sitting between them. DNA of the CDR3: TGCAGTGCTAGAGAGGGGGGTTTCAGTGGAAAGACCCAGTACTTC. It encodes CSAREGGFSGKTQYF.

There are a few counts of this clonotype. The chain is built from TRBV6-1 and TRBJ1-2, with D uncertain. Germline assignment: CDR1 MNHNS and CDR2 SASEGT. Trimming shortened V by 4 bases and J by 0 bases, and 15 bases separated the two germline ends. This CDR3 spans 16 amino acids. This chain's CDR3 is CASSAPTFGPNYGYTF. CDR3 DNA sequence: TGTGCCAGCAGTGCGCCTACCTTTGGGCCTAACTATGGCTACACCTTC.

This clonotype showed up just a few times. The V gene is TRBV10-2, the J gene TRBJ1-4, with D uncertain. The CDR3 contains 12 residues. The V end was cut by 0 bases, the J end by 7 bases, with 3 bases between. Germline V CDR1 and CDR2: WSHSY, SAAADI. CDR3 sequence (DNA): TGCGCCAGCAGTGAGTCGGGTGAAAAACTGTTTTTT. It translates to CASSESGEKLFF.

This clonotype was picked up a small number of times. The V and J genes are TRBV10-3 and TRBJ2-3; 10 nucleotides agree with TRBD2. This CDR3 comprises 15 residues. Per the germline V gene, CDR1 is ENHRY and CDR2 is SYGVKD. The J segment lost 6 bases and the V segment lost 4 bases, leaving 7 bases of the junction unmatched. The CDR3 region is CAISGGLAGADTQYF. In DNA form, the CDR3 reads TGTGCCATCAGTGGAGGGCTAGCGGGGGCCGATACGCAGTATTTT.